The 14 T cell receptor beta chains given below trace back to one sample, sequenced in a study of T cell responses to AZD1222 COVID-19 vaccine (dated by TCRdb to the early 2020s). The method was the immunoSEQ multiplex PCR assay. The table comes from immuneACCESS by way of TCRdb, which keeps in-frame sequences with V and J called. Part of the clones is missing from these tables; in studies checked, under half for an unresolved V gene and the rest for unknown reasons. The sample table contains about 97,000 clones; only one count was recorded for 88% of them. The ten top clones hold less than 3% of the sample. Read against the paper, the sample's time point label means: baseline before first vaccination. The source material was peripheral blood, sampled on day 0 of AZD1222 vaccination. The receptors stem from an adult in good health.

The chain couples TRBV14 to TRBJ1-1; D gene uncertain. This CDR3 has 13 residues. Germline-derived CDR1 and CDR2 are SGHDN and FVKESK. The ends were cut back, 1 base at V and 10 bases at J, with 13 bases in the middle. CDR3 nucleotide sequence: TGTGCCAGCAGCCAAGTGGAAGGAGGGAGAGCTTTCTTT. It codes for CASSQVEGGRAFF.

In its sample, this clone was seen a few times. The CDR3 nucleotides are TGTGCCAGCAGTACCGGGACAGCGGGCAATCAGCCCCAGCATTTT. It specifies CASSTGTAGNQPQHF. The rearrangement uses TRBV2 and TRBJ1-5, with 7 positions matching TRBD1. CDR1 and CDR2 from the germline V gene are SNHLY and FYNNEI. V lost 5 bases and J lost 2; bases outside the gene matches: 6. The CDR3 loop spans 15 amino acids. The complete variable domain, with remaining parts taken from reference TRBV2 and TRBJ1-5, reads EPEVTQTPSHQVTQMGQEVILRCVPISNHLYFYWYRQILGQKVEFLVSFYNNEISEKSEIFDDQFSVERPDGSNFTLKIRSTKLEDSAMYFCASSTGTAGNQPQHFGDGTRLSIL.

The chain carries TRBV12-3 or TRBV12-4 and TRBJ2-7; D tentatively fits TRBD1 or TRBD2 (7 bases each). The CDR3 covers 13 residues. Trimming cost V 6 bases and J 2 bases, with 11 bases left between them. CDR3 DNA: TGTGCCAGCAGAGCGGGACAGACCTACGAGCAGTACTTC. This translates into CASRAGQTYEQYF.

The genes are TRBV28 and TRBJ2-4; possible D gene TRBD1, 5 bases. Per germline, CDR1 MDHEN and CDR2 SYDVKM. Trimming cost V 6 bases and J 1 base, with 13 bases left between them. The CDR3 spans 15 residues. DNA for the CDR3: TGTGCCAGCAGACGAAACTGGGGCGCCAAAAACATTCAGTACTTC. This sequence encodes CASRRNWGAKNIQYF.

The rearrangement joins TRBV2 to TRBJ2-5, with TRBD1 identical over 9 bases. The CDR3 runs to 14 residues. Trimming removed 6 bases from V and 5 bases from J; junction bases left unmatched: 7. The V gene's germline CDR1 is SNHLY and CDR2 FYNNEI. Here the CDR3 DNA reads TGTGCCAGCAGCCCGGACAGGGGATCGGAGACCCAGTACTTC. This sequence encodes CASSPDRGSETQYF.

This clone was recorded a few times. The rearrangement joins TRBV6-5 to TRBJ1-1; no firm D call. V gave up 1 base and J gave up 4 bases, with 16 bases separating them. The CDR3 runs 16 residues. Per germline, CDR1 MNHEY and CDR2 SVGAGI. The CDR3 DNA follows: TGTGCCAGCAGTTACTTCTTCAATGGGAAGGCCACTGAAGCTTTCTTT. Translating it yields CASSYFFNGKATEAFF.

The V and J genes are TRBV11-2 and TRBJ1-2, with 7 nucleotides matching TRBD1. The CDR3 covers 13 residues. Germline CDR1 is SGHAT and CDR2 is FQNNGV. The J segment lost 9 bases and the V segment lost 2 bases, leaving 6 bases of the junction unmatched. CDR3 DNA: TGTGCCAGCAGCTTAAACCACAGGGGTAGCTACACCTTC. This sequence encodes CASSLNHRGSYTF.

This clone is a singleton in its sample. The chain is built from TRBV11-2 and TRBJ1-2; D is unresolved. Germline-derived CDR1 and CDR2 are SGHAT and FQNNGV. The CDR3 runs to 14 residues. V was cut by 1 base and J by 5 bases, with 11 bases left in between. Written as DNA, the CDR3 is TGTGCCAGCAGCTTAGGTCCGGGCGTGTATGGCTACACCTTC. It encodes CASSLGPGVYGYTF.

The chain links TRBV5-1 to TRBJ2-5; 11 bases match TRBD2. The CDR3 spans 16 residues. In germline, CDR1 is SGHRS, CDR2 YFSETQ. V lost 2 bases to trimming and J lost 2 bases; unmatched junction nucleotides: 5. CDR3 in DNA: TGCGCCAGCAGCTTCGGGGCTAGCGGGGGGCAAGAGACCCAGTACTTC. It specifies CASSFGASGGQETQYF.

The DNA for the CDR3 is TGTGCCAGTAGGGCTGGGGGATTAGTCGCTGAAGCTTTCTTT. Translating gives CASRAGGLVAEAFF. The chain joins TRBV19 to TRBJ1-1, with D perhaps matching TRBD1 (5 bases). CDR1 and CDR2 from the germline V gene are LNHDA and SQIVND (reference sequence). The CDR3 is 14 amino acids. V lost 6 bases and J lost 6, with 17 bases in between.

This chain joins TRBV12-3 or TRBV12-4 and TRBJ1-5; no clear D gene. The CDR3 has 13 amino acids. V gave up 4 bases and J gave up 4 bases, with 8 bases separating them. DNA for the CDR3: TGTGCCAGCAGTTGGTCTGGGAATCAGCCCCAGCATTTT. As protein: CASSWSGNQPQHF.

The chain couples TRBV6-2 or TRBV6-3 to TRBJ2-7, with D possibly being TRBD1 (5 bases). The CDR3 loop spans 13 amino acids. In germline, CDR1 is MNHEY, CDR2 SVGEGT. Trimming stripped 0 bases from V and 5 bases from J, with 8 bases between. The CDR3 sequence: CASSYSRVHEQYF. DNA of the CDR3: TGTGCCAGCAGTTACTCCAGGGTCCACGAGCAGTACTTC.

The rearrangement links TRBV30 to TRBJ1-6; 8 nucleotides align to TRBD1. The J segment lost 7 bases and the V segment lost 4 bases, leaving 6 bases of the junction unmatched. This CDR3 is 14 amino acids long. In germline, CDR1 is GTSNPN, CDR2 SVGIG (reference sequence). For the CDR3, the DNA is TGTGCCTGGACCAAGGGACAGGCAAATTCACCCCTCCACTTT. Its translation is CAWTKGQANSPLHF.

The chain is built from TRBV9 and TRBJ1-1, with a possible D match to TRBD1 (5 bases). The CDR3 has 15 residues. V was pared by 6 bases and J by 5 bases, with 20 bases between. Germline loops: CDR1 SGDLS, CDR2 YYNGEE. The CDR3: CASTPTVGGTTEAFF. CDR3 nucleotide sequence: TGTGCCAGCACCCCGACGGTGGGGGGAACGACTGAAGCTTTCTTT.